This TCR beta chain was found in a study of OX40 agonist ivuxolimab in advanced cancers. Sequenced by immunoSEQ multiplex PCR; TCRdb stores in-frame clones only, minus some. The repertoire holds tens of thousands of clones, with approximately 91% as singletons. This CDR3 is built from 15 residues. V was trimmed by 6 bases and J by 1 base, leaving 13 bases between them. In germline, CDR1 is SNHLY, CDR2 FYNNEI. This clonotype was sampled from an adult with an advanced solid tumor such as melanoma, head and neck, liver or kidney cancer. The material sequenced was CD4+ or CD8+ T cells sorted from blood, taken in a trial of the OX40 agonist ivuxolimab. The V and J genes are TRBV2 and TRBJ2-4; no clear D gene. CDR3 loop: CASSAGPVAKNIQYF. DNA of the CDR3: TGTGCCAGCAGCGCCGGGCCGGTGGCCAAAAACATTCAGTACTTC.